This TCR beta chain is from a study of blood T cells in healthy people across ages. Whole-study results and caveats: Observed TCR beta diversity per million T cells went down as age went up. This fall followed a roughly linear course with age. There were more naive CD4+ cells and higher diversity in long-lived donors than in aged donors.

On this clonotype: Its antigen remains unidentified.

CDR1 and CDR2 (germline): SGHRS, YFSETQ. There are 19 residues in the CDR3. Together with a sample-barcoded 5' primer, a J-beta primer mix was included in a second PCR lasting about 7 to 12 cycles. Using its own MiXCR run on the 5' RACE reads, TCRdb lists one record per CDR3 protein. The profile covers about 1.8 million distinct CDR3 sequences, with just under 50% appearing a single time and 2.1% taken by the ten largest. The TCR sequence derives from a woman aged 40 to 49 in good health. The chain joins TRBV5-1 to TRBJ2-1; 14 bases fit TRBD2. The last part of the DNA fits TRBJ2-7 better; the J call may be wrong. Sequences were obtained from blood. Here the CDR3 DNA reads TGCGCCAGCAGCCCTCGGACTAGCGGGGGGCAGAGCTCCTACAATGAGCAGTACTTC. Amino acids: CASSPRTSGGQSSYNEQYF.